This T cell receptor beta chain was sequenced in a study of T cells in Graves' hyperthyroidism and ophthalmopathy. This clonotype was found many times. There were TCR beta CDR3 regions amplified from RNA transcripts. The HTBI primer set was used in a first-round RT-PCR of the TCR CDR3. One entry per CDR3 protein results from TCRdb running MiXCR on the multiplex PCR reads. Of nearly 600,000 distinct CDR3 sequences in the sample, approximately 15% were seen once. Germline loops: CDR1 DFQATT, CDR2 SNEGSKA (reference sequence). Trimming took 3 bases from V and 2 from J; bases not matched to a gene: 2. The CDR3 runs 13 residues.

The specimen was blood. J is TRBJ1-2 and V is TRBV20-1, with 8 bases matching TRBD1. This clonotype originated in a woman aged 25-40 years with Graves' hyperthyroidism that later progressed to Graves' ophthalmopathy. CDR3 in DNA: TGCAGTGCTAGCCGGACAGGGAACTATGGCTACACCTTC. It codes for CSASRTGNYGYTF.